The 18 T cell receptor beta chains given below trace back to one sample, sequenced in a study of cytomegalovirus exposure and HLA in healthy donors. This PCR relied on a set of 60 Vbeta primers and 13 Jbeta primers. Sequenced by immunoSEQ multiplex PCR; TCRdb stores in-frame clones only, minus some. This repertoire comprises some 96,000 clones; its ten largest clones make up 3% to 3.5%. The sample was PBMCs. The receptors were sampled from a woman in her twenties or thirties in good health and CMV-seronegative.

V is TRBV28 and J is TRBJ2-7; TRBD2 aligns across 8 bases. Trimming at V came to 5 bases and at J to 0 bases, leaving 6 bases not matched to a gene. CDR3 length equals 15 residues. The germline CDR1 and CDR2 sequences are MDHEN and SYDVKM. CDR3 coding DNA: TGTGCCAGCAGTCAACTAGCGGCTAGCTCCTACGAGCAGTACTTC. As protein: CASSQLAASSYEQYF.

The chain couples TRBV5-1 to TRBJ1-2, with TRBD1 matching 9 bases. The junction had 7 bases not matched to a gene; V was cut back by 3 bases and J by 4 bases. In germline, CDR1 is SGHRS, CDR2 YFSETQ. The CDR3 is 15 residues long. The CDR3 loop reads CASSSRDRDPYGYTF. CDR3 sequence (DNA): TGCGCCAGCAGCTCGCGGGACAGGGACCCCTATGGCTACACCTTC.

V is TRBV7-8 and J is TRBJ1-2; TRBD1 aligns across 9 bases. The CDR3 has 14 amino acids. V trimming: 2 bases; J trimming: 8 bases; junction bases outside the gene matches: 6. Per germline, CDR1 SGHVS and CDR2 FQNEAQ. CDR3 DNA: TGTGCCAGCAGCTTATCCGAGACAGGGGGAGGCTACACCTTC. This codes for CASSLSETGGGYTF.

With respect to this clone: One junction end does not reproduce the germline sequence, and a read error may be involved. The rearrangement joins TRBV5-1 to TRBJ1-2; 9 bases map to TRBD1. The CDR3 has 13 amino acids. Germline CDR1 reads SGHRS; CDR2 reads YFSETQ. In nucleotides, the CDR3 is TGCGCCAGCAGCTTGGACAGGGGGCCCCAGTTCGCCTTC. Translation: CASSLDRGPQFAF.

Comment on this clone: Mismatch with germline at one junction end may stem from a read error. CDR3 in DNA: TGTGCCAGCAGCTTATCCAAGGGGGTGAACACTGAAGCTTTCTTT. It yields the protein CASSLSKGVNTEAFF. The chain uses TRBV27 and TRBJ1-1, with D possibly matching TRBD1 (6 bases). The CDR3 totals 15 residues. Germline CDR1 reads MNHEY; CDR2 reads SMNVEV (reference sequence).

This rearrangement joins TRBV28 to TRBJ1-1; D might be TRBD1 (5 bases). Trimming left V 2 bases short and J 0 bases short, with 10 bases between. The CDR3 covers 15 residues. The V gene's germline CDR1 is MDHEN and CDR2 SYDVKM. The CDR3 loop reads CASSLDQGLNTEAFF. The CDR3 coding sequence is TGTGCCAGCAGTTTAGATCAGGGTCTGAACACTGAAGCTTTCTTT. Full variable domain (remainder filled in from reference TRBV28 and TRBJ1-1): DVKVTQSSRYLVKRTGEKVFLECVQDMDHENMFWYRQDPGLGLRLIYFSYDVKMKEKGDIPEGYSVSREKKERFSLILESASTNQTSMYLCASSLDQGLNTEAFFGQGTRLTVV.

The chain employs TRBV5-4 and TRBJ2-7; 11 positions match TRBD2. With 4 bases clipped from V and 2 bases from J, the junction kept 8 bases outside the gene matches. The CDR3 covers 16 residues. Germline V CDR1 and CDR2: SGHNT, YYREEE (reference sequence). CDR3 sequence reads: CASSQMTSGAAYEQYF. CDR3 DNA sequence: TGTGCCAGCAGCCAAATGACTAGCGGGGCCGCCTACGAGCAGTACTTC.

V and J are TRBV30 and TRBJ2-5; the match to TRBD2 covers 7 bases. Trimming cost V 5 bases and J 4 bases; bases outside gene matches: 7. Per germline, CDR1 GTSNPN and CDR2 SVGIG (reference sequence). This CDR3 is built from 13 residues. The chain's CDR3 is CAWSWGGRETQYF. The CDR3 bases are TGTGCCTGGTCCTGGGGGGGGAGAGAGACCCAGTACTTC. Variable domain in full (rest from reference TRBV30 and TRBJ2-5): SQTIHQWPATLVQPVGSPLSLECTVEGTSNPNLYWYRQAAGRGLQLLFYSVGIGQISSEVPQNLSASRPQDRQFILSSKKLLLSDSGFYLCAWSWGGRETQYFGPGTRLLVL.

The J gene is TRBJ2-5, the V gene TRBV5-1; D is possibly TRBD2 (6 bases). The germline gives CDR1 SGHRS, CDR2 YFSETQ. The V and J ends lost 4 bases and 1 base respectively, with 26 bases between them. This CDR3 contains 19 residues. CDR3 nucleotide sequence: TGCGCCAGCAGCCCCCGTGGGGGTTGGAGGGATGGGAGCCAAGAGACCCAGTACTTC. It translates to CASSPRGGWRDGSQETQYF.

The chain couples TRBV7-2 to TRBJ2-2; TRBD2 matches 7 bases. Germline-derived CDR1 and CDR2 are SGHTA and FQGNSA. The CDR3 spans 15 residues. The ends lost 5 bases at V and 7 bases at J; junction bases unmatched: 10. CDR3 region: CASSPRTSWYGELFF. CDR3 DNA: TGTGCCAGCAGCCCTAGGACTAGTTGGTACGGGGAGCTGTTTTTT.

This chain uses TRBV14 with TRBJ1-2; TRBD1 agrees at 7 bases. The trim removed 4 bases at V and 7 bases at J, leaving 6 bases unmatched. CDR3 length: 13 residues. Germline CDR1 and CDR2: SGHDN and FVKESK. The CDR3 DNA is TGTGCCAGCAGCCTTAACAGGGGACTTGGCTACACCTTC. Protein product: CASSLNRGLGYTF.

V usage is TRBV12-1 and J usage is TRBJ2-1; the D segment call TRBD2 is taken from the table without a DNA check. TRBV12-1 represents a pseudogene. This CDR3 has 21 residues. DNA for the CDR3: TGTGCCAGCAGCTCCCGGGGGGGGGTGGTGACGGGGGGCTCCGATTACAATGAGCAGTTCTTC. This translates into CASSSRGGVVTGGSDYNEQFF.

The V gene is TRBV6-5, the J gene TRBJ2-1; tentatively, D is TRBD1 (7 bases). The CDR3 is 15 residues long. V was shortened by 4 bases and J by 3 bases, with 13 bases between the two germline ends. Per germline, CDR1 MNHEY and CDR2 SVGAGI. The CDR3 coding sequence is TGTGCCAGCAGTTCGGGGGACAGCGACTACAATGAGCAGTTCTTC. Translating gives CASSSGDSDYNEQFF.

The chain recombines TRBV7-6 with TRBJ2-3; 7 bases fit TRBD2. Germline CDR1 and CDR2: SGHVS and FNYEAQ. Trimming cost V 7 bases and J 4 bases; bases outside gene matches: 11. This CDR3 region has 15 residues. CDR3 loop: CASTPSRGSADTQYF. CDR3 DNA sequence: TGTGCCAGCACCCCCTCGCGGGGGAGCGCAGATACGCAGTATTTT.

CDR3 nucleotides: TGTGCCAGCAGCAACAGGGTTAACACTGAAGCTTTCTTT. This gives the protein CASSNRVNTEAFF. The chain combines TRBV7-2 with TRBJ1-1; a possible D gene is TRBD1 (6 bases). This CDR3 spans 13 amino acids. V was shortened by 5 bases and J by 2 bases, with 9 bases between the two germline ends. Germline assignment: CDR1 SGHTA and CDR2 FQGNSA.

The CDR3 DNA reads as TGTGCCAGTGGGACTAGCGTGTACAATGAGCAGTTCTTC. This sequence encodes CASGTSVYNEQFF. The chain couples TRBV6-6 to TRBJ2-1; 10 bases align to TRBD2. The CDR3 has 13 amino acids. CDR1 is MNHNY and CDR2 is SVGAGI in the germline V gene (reference sequence). V shed 9 bases and J 4 bases; nucleotides not matched to a gene: 3.

The J gene is TRBJ1-2, the V gene TRBV5-1; 7 bases are a match to TRBD1. The CDR3 sequence is 15 residues long. Germline CDR1 reads SGHRS; CDR2 reads YFSETQ. With 0 bases clipped from V and 2 bases from J, the junction kept 4 bases outside the gene matches. CDR3 sequence: CASSLGDRENYGYTF. The CDR3 coding sequence is TGCGCCAGCAGCTTGGGAGACAGGGAAAACTATGGCTACACCTTC. Looking up the rest from reference TRBV5-1 and TRBJ1-2 gives the full variable domain: KAGVTQTPRYLIKTRGQQVTLSCSPISGHRSVSWYQQTPGQGLQFLFEYFSETQRNKGNFPGRFSGRQFSNSRSEMNVSTLELGDSALYLCASSLGDRENYGYTFGSGTRLTVV.

V is TRBV28 and J is TRBJ1-5; maybe TRBD1 (5 bases). In germline, CDR1 is MDHEN, CDR2 SYDVKM. V lost 3 bases and J 6 bases, leaving 30 bases between the germline ends. The CDR3 has 20 amino acids. CDR3 nucleotides: TGTGCCAGCAGTTTTGGTATTTGGGGGGTTGTGAAGGAGAACGGTCAGCCCCAGCATTTT. Translating it yields CASSFGIWGVVKENGQPQHF.